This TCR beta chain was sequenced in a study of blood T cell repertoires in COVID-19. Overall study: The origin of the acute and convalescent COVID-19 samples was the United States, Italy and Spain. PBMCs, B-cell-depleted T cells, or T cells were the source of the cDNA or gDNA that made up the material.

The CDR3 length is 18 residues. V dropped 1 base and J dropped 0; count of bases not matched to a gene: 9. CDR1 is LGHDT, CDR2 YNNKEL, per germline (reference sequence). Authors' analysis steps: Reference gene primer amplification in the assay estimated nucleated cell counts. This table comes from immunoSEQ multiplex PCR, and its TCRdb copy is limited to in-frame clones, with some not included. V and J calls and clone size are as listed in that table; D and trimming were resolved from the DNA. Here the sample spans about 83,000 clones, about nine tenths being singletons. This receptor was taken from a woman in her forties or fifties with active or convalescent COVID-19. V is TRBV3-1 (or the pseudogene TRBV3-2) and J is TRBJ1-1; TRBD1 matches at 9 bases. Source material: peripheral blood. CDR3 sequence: CASSQGTGVLSMNTEAFF. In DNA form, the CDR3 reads TGTGCCAGCAGCCAAGGGACAGGGGTCCTTTCCATGAACACTGAAGCTTTCTTT.